The rows below give T cell receptor beta chains drawn from one sample of a study of shared clonotypes between healthy human individuals. Libraries were prepared by immunoSEQ multiplex PCR; TCRdb keeps only in-frame clonotypes and omits some of them. Among some 1 million clones listed, 65% to 80% were seen once. The material sequenced was memory CD4+ T cells sorted from blood. Receptors were obtained from a man between 18 and 29 years old in good health. CDR3s include the opening cysteine and the closing phenylalanine or tryptophan. The D gene is left open where the match is weak. Not all rows give a size; the values are once, few, many and, for expanded clones, a class.

V gene: TRBV2
J gene: TRBJ1-6
CDR3 length: 15
clone size: .
D gene: TRBD1
CDR3 protein: CASSKDRGVNSPLHF
CDR3 DNA: TGTGCCAGCAGTAAAGACAGGGGAGTGAATTCACCCCTCCACTTT

V gene: TRBV9
J gene: TRBJ1-5
CDR3 length: 15
clone size: .
D gene: .
CDR3 protein: CASSVGVGGNQPQHF
CDR3 DNA: TGTGCCAGCAGCGTAGGCGTAGGGGGCAATCAGCCCCAGCATTTT

V gene: TRBV28
J gene: TRBJ1-2
CDR3 length: 14
clone size: .
D gene: TRBD1
CDR3 protein: CASSKRDRSYGYTF
CDR3 DNA: TGTGCCAGCAGTAAGAGGGACAGGAGCTATGGCTACACCTTC

V gene: TRBV5-6
J gene: TRBJ1-2
CDR3 length: 16
clone size: .
D gene: .
CDR3 protein: CASSLGDMQGLYGYTF
CDR3 DNA: TGTGCCAGCAGCTTGGGCGACATGCAGGGGCTCTATGGCTACACCTTC

V gene: TRBV11-2
J gene: TRBJ2-1
CDR3 length: 12
clone size: .
D gene: .
CDR3 protein: CASSLGTNEQFF
CDR3 DNA: TGTGCCAGCAGCTTAGGGACGAATGAGCAGTTCTTC

V gene: TRBV2
J gene: TRBJ1-5
CDR3 length: 13
clone size: .
D gene: .
CDR3 protein: CASSKGWGQPQHF
CDR3 DNA: TGTGCCAGCAGTAAAGGGTGGGGTCAGCCCCAGCATTTT

V gene: TRBV11-2
J gene: TRBJ1-1
CDR3 length: 15
clone size: .
D gene: .
CDR3 protein: CASSKGRVVNTEAFF
CDR3 DNA: TGTGCCAGCAGCAAGGGGAGGGTGGTGAACACTGAAGCTTTCTTT

V gene: TRBV7-9
J gene: TRBJ2-5
CDR3 length: 13
clone size: .
D gene: TRBD1
CDR3 protein: CASSRDSQETQYF
CDR3 DNA: TGTGCCAGCAGCCGGGACAGCCAAGAGACCCAGTACTTC

V gene: TRBV30
J gene: TRBJ1-6
CDR3 length: 14
clone size: .
D gene: TRBD1
CDR3 protein: CAWSVRQGDSPLHF
CDR3 DNA: TGTGCCTGGAGTGTGAGACAGGGGGATTCACCCCTCCACTTT

V gene: TRBV13
J gene: TRBJ2-7
CDR3 length: 15
clone size: .
D gene: TRBD1
CDR3 protein: CASSFGTGFSYEQYF
CDR3 DNA: TGTGCCAGCAGCTTCGGGACAGGGTTCTCCTACGAGCAGTACTTC

V gene: TRBV5-6
J gene: TRBJ2-7
CDR3 length: 15
clone size: .
D gene: .
CDR3 protein: CASSLATPKAYEQYF
CDR3 DNA: TGTGCCAGCAGCCTGGCTACCCCCAAGGCCTACGAGCAGTACTTC

V gene: TRBV5-1
J gene: TRBJ1-6
CDR3 length: 15
clone size: once
D gene: TRBD1
CDR3 protein: CASSLATDRGSPLHF
CDR3 DNA: TGCGCCAGCAGCTTGGCCACGGACAGGGGTTCACCCCTCCACTTT

V gene: TRBV4-1
J gene: TRBJ2-1
CDR3 length: 16
clone size: few
D gene: TRBD2
CDR3 protein: CASSHPSGGGRVEQFF
CDR3 DNA: TGCGCCAGCAGCCACCCATCGGGCGGGGGAAGGGTTGAGCAGTTCTTC

V gene: TRBV30
J gene: TRBJ2-3
CDR3 length: 13
clone size: .
D gene: TRBD2
CDR3 protein: CAFSGGAADTQYF
CDR3 DNA: TGTGCCTTTAGCGGGGGGGCTGCAGATACGCAGTATTTT

V gene: TRBV2
J gene: TRBJ2-1
CDR3 length: 12
clone size: .
D gene: .
CDR3 protein: CASRQSAAEQFF
CDR3 DNA: TGTGCCAGCAGGCAAAGCGCGGCGGAGCAGTTCTTC

V gene: TRBV4-3
J gene: TRBJ2-1
CDR3 length: 15
clone size: few
D gene: .
CDR3 protein: CASSQILSSYNEQFF
CDR3 DNA: TGCGCCAGCAGCCAGATCTTAAGCTCCTACAATGAGCAGTTCTTC

V gene: TRBV20-1
J gene: TRBJ2-1
CDR3 length: 10
clone size: .
D gene: TRBD2
CDR3 protein: CSAERGVQFF
CDR3 DNA: TGCAGTGCTGAGCGGGGGGTGCAGTTCTTC

V gene: TRBV6-5
J gene: TRBJ2-7
CDR3 length: 14
clone size: .
D gene: TRBD1
CDR3 protein: CASKFGTGAYEQYF
CDR3 DNA: TGTGCCAGCAAATTCGGGACAGGGGCTTACGAGCAGTACTTC

V gene: TRBV5-4
J gene: TRBJ2-1
CDR3 length: 16
clone size: .
D gene: TRBD2
CDR3 protein: CASSRQLAGVHNEQFF
CDR3 DNA: TGTGCCAGCAGCCGCCAACTAGCGGGGGTTCACAATGAGCAGTTCTTC

V gene: TRBV7-8
J gene: TRBJ1-1
CDR3 length: 11
clone size: few
D gene: .
CDR3 protein: CASSLSTEAFF
CDR3 DNA: TGTGCCAGCAGCTTGAGCACTGAAGCTTTCTTT

V gene: TRBV20-1
J gene: TRBJ2-7
CDR3 length: 11
clone size: .
D gene: .
CDR3 protein: CSARDLPEQYF
CDR3 DNA: TGCAGTGCTAGAGACCTTCCCGAGCAGTACTTC